This TCR beta chain was recovered during a study of response to subunit inactivated influenza vaccine. V dropped 5 bases and J dropped 4; count of bases not matched to a gene: 11. The V gene's germline CDR1 is SGHVS and CDR2 FNYEAQ. This CDR3 contains 17 residues. Study-wide results and caveats: It was the authors' suggestion that each seasonal influenza vaccination recruits few new T cells.

TCRdb passed the RT-PCR reads through MiXCR, listing each CDR3 protein once. The data hold 800,000 to 1,000,000 distinct CDR3 sequences, with 21% observed a single time. This clonotype occurred a few times. No antigen is known for it. The J gene is TRBJ2-1, the V gene TRBV7-6, with TRBD2 identical over 10 bases. The origin of this receptor is a man aged 50 to 59 who received an inactivated influenza vaccine. Sequences were derived from PBMCs from blood, sampled 5 days after vaccination. CDR3 sequence: CASSPREQAGGYNEQFF. The CDR3 DNA is TGTGCCAGCAGCCCCCGCGAACAAGCGGGAGGGTACAATGAGCAGTTCTTC.